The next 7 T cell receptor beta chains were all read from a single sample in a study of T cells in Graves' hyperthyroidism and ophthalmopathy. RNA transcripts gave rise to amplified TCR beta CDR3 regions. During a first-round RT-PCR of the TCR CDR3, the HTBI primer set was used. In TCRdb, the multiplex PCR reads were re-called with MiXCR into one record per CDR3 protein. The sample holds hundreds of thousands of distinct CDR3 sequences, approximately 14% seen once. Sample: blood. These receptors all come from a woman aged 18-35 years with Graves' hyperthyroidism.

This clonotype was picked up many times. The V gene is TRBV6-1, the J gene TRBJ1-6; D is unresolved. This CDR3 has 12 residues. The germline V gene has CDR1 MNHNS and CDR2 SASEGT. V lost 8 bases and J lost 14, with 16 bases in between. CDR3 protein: CASSSPVTALHF. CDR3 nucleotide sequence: TGTGCCAGCTCGAGCCCCGTAACGGCCCTCCACTTT.

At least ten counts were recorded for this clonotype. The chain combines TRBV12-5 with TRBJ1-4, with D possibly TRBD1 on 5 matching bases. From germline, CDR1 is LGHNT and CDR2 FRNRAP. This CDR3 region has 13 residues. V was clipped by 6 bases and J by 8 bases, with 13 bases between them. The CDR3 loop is CASGPQGAEKLFF. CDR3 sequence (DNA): TGTGCTAGTGGCCCCCAGGGTGCCGAAAAACTGTTTTTT.

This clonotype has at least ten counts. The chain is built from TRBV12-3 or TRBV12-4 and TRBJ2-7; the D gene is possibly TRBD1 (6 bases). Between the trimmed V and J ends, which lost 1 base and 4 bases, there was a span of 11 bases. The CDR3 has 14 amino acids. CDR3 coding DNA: TGTGCCAGCAGTTTAGAACAGGGTTGGTACGAGCAGTACTTC. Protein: CASSLEQGWYEQYF.

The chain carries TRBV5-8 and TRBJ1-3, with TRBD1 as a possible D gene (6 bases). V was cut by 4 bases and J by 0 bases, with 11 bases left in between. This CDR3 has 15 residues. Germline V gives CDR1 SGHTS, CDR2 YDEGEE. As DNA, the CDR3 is TGTGCCAGCAGCACGGGACATCACTCTGGAAACACCATATATTTT. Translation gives CASSTGHHSGNTIYF.

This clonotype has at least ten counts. The DNA of the CDR3 is TGCAGTGCTAGGTCTAGCGGCAGCAGCACAGATACGCAGTATTTT. Protein sequence: CSARSSGSSTDTQYF. The V and J genes are TRBV20-1 and TRBJ2-3, with 7 positions matching TRBD2. The junction had 6 bases not matched to a gene; V was cut back by 3 bases and J by 0 bases. The CDR3 is 15 amino acids. CDR1 and CDR2 (germline): DFQATT, SNEGSKA (reference sequence).

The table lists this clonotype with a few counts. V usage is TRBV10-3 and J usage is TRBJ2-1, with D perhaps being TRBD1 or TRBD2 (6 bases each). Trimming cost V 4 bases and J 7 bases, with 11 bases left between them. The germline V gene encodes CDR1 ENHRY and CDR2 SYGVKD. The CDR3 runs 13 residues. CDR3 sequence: CAISVGGRNEQFF. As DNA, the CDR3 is TGTGCCATCAGTGTTGGGGGGCGGAATGAGCAGTTCTTC.

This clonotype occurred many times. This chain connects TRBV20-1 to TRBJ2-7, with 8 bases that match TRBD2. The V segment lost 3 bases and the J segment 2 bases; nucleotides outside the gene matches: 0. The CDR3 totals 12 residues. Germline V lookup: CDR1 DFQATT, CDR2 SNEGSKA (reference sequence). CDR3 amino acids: CSASGGAYEQYF. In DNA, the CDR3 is TGCAGTGCTAGCGGGGGGGCCTACGAGCAGTACTTC.